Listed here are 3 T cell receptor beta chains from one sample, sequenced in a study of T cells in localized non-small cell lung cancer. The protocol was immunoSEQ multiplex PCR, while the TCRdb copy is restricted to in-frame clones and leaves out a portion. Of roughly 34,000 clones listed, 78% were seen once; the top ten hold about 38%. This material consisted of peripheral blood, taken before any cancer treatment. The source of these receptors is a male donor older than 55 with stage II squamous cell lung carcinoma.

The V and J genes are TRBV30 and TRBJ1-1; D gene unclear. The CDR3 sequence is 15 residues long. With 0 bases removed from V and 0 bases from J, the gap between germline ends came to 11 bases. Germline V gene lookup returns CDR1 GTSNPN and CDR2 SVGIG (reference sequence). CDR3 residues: CAWSVSSSMNTEAFF. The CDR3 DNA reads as TGTGCCTGGAGTGTATCCTCGTCAATGAACACTGAAGCTTTCTTT.

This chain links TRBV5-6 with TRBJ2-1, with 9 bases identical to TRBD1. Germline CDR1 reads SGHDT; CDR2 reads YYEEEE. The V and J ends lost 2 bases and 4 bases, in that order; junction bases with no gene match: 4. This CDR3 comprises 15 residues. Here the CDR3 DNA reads TGTGCCAGCAGCTTTGTCGGGACAGGGTACAATGAGCAGTTCTTC. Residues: CASSFVGTGYNEQFF.

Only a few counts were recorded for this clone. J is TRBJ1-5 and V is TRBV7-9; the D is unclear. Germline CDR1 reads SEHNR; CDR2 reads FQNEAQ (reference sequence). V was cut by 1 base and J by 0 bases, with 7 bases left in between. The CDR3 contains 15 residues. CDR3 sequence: CASSLEGSSNQPQHF. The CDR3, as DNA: TGTGCCAGCAGCTTAGAGGGTTCTAGCAATCAGCCCCAGCATTTT.